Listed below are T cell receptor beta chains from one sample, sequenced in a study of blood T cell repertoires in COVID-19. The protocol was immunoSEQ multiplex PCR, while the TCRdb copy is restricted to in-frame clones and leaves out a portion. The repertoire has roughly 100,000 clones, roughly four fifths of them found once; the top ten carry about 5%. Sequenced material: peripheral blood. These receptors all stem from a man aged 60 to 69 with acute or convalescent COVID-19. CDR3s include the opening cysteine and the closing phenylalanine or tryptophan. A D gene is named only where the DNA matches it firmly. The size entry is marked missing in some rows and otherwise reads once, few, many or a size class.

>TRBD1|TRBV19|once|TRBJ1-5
CASSWQFGTEFVNQPQHF
TGTGCCAGTAGCTGGCAATTCGGGACAGAGTTCGTCAATCAGCCCCAGCATTTT
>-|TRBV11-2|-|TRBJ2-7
CASSLVSGREQYF
TGTGCCAGCAGCTTAGTAAGCGGCCGCGAGCAGTACTTC
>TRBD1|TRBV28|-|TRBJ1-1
CATRQGGTEAFF
TGTGCCACCCGACAGGGTGGCACTGAAGCTTTCTTT
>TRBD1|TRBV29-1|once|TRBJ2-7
CSAALADRVSYEQYF
TGCAGCGCCGCCCTCGCCGACAGGGTGTCCTACGAGCAGTACTTC
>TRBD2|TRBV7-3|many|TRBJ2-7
CASSLNPPGLAGDYEQYF
TGTGCCAGCAGCTTAAACCCCCCAGGGCTAGCGGGAGACTACGAGCAGTACTTC
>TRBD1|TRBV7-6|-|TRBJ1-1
CASSYRQGLNTEAFF
TGTGCCAGCAGCTACCGACAGGGGTTGAACACTGAAGCTTTCTTT
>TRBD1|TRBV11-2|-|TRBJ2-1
CASSLAQGAYNEQFF
TGTGCCAGCAGCTTAGCACAGGGGGCATACAATGAGCAGTTCTTC
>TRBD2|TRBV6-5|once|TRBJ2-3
CASRSSGGSTDTQYF
TGTGCCAGCAGGTCTAGCGGGGGAAGCACAGATACGCAGTATTTT
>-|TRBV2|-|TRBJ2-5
CASGDASKETQYF
TGTGCCAGCGGTGATGCTAGTAAAGAGACCCAGTACTTC
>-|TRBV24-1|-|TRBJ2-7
CATSDLYSHEQYF
TGTGCCACCAGTGATTTGTACTCCCACGAGCAGTACTTC
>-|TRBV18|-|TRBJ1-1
CASSPPSGKVNTEAFF
TGTGCCAGCTCACCACCGTCAGGGAAGGTGAACACTGAAGCTTTCTTT